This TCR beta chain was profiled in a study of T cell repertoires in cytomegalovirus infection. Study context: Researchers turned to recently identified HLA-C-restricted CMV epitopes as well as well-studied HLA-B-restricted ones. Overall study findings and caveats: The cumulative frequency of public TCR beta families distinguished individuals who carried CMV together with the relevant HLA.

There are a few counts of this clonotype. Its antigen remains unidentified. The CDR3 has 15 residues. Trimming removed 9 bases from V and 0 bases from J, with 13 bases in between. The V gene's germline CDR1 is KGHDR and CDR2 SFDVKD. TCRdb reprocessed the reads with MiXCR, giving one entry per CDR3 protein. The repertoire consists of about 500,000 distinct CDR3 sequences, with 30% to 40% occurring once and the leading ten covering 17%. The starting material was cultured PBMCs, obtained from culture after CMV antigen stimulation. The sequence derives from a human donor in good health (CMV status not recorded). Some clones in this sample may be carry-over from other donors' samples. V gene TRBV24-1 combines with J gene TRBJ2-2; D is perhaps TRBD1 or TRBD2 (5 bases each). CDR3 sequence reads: CATGTTASNTGELFF. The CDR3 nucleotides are TGTGCCACCGGGACGACAGCTTCGAACACCGGGGAGCTGTTTTTT.